The source of this T cell receptor beta chain is a study of human T cells and chemical hapten exposure. In its sample, this clonotype was seen a few times. Total RNA was extracted from unfractionated whole blood. Germline CDR1 reads MDHEN; CDR2 reads SYDVKM. V lost 6 bases to trimming and J lost 3 bases, with 14 bases between them. The CDR3 is 14 amino acids. Via MiXCR, TCRdb re-called the 5' RACE reads, giving one row per CDR3 protein. The table includes about 81,000 distinct CDR3 sequences, 15% detected once. The rearrangement uses TRBV28 and TRBJ1-1; D is ambiguous. The TCR was taken from a female donor in good health. For the CDR3, the DNA is TGTGCCAGCAGCCTGGACCCGTCCCACACTGAAGCTTTCTTT. Translated, it gives CASSLDPSHTEAFF.